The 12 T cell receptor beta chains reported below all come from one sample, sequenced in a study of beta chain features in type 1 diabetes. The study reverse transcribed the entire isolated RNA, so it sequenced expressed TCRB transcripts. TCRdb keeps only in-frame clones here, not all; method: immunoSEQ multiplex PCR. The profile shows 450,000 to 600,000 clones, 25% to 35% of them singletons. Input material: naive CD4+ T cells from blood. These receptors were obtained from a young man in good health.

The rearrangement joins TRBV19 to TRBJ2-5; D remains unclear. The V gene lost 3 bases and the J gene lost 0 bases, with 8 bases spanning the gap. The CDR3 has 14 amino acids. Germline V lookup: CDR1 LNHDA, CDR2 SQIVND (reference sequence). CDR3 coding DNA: TGTGCCAGTAGTATCGGCGGTTACCAAGAGACCCAGTACTTC. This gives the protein CASSIGGYQETQYF.

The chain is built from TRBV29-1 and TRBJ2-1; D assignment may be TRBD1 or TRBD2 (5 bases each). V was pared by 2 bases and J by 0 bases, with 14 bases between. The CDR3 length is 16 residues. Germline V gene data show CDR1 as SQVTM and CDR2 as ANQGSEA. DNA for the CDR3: TGCAGCGTTGAATCGGGGCTAGAAGGCTCCTACAATGAGCAGTTCTTC. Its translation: CSVESGLEGSYNEQFF.

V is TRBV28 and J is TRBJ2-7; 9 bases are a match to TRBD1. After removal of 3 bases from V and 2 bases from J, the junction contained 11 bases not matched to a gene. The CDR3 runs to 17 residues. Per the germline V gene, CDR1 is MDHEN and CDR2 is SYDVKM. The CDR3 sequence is CASSFTTGQGGTYEQYF. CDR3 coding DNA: TGTGCCAGCAGTTTTACGACGGGACAGGGTGGAACCTACGAGCAGTACTTC.

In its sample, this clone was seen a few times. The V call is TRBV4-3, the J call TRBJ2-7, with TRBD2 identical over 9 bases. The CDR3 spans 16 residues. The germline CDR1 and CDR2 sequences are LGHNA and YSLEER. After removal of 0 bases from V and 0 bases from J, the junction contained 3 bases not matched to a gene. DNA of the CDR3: TGCGCCAGCAGCCAAGATATTAGCGGGAGCTCCTACGAGCAGTACTTC. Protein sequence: CASSQDISGSSYEQYF.

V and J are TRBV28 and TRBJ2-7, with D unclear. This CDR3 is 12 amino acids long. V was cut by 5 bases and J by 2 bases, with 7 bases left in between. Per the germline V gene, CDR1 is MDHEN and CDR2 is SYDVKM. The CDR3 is CASSLLPYEQYF. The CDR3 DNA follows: TGTGCCAGCAGTCTATTACCCTACGAGCAGTACTTC.

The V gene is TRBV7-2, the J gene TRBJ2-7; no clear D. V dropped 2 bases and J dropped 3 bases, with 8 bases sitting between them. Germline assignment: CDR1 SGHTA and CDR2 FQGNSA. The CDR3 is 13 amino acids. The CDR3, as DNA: TGTGCCAGCAGCTTAATCGGTAGCTACGAGCAGTACTTC. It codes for CASSLIGSYEQYF. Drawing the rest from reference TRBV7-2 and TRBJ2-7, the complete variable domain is GAGVSQSPSNKVTEKGKDVELRCDPISGHTALYWYRQSLGQGLEFLIYFQGNSAPDKSGLPSDRFSAERTGGSVSTLTIQRTQQEDSAVYLCASSLIGSYEQYFGPGTRLTVT.

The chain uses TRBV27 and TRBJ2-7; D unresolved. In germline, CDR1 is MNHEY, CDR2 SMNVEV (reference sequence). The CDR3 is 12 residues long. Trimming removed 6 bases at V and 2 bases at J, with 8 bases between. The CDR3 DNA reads TGTGCCAGCAGCCCTGGAGCCTACGAGCAGTACTTC. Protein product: CASSPGAYEQYF.

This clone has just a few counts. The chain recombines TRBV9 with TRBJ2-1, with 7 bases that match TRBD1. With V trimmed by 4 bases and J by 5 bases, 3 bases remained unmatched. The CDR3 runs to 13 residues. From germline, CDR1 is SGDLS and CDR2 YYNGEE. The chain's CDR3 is CASSRDSNNEQFF. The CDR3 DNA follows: TGTGCCAGCAGCCGGGACAGCAACAATGAGCAGTTCTTC.

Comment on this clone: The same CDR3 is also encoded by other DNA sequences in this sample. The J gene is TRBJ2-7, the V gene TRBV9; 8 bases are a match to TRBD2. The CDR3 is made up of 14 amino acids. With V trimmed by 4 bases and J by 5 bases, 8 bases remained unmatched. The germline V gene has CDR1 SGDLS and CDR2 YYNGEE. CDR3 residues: CASSHSGSGNEQYF. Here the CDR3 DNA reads TGTGCCAGCAGCCACAGCGGGAGTGGGAACGAGCAGTACTTC.

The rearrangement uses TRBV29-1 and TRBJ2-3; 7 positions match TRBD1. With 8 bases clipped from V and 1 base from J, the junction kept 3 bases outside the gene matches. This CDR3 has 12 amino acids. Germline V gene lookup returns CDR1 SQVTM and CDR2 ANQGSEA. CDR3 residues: CSTTGGTDTQYF. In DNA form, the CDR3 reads TGCAGCACCACAGGGGGCACAGATACGCAGTATTTT.

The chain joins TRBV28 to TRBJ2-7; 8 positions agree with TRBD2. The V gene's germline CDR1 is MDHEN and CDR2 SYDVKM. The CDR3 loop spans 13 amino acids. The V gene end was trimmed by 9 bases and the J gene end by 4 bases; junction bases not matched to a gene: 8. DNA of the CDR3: TGTGCCAGTTGGGTTAGCGGGACGTACGAGCAGTACTTC. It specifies CASWVSGTYEQYF.

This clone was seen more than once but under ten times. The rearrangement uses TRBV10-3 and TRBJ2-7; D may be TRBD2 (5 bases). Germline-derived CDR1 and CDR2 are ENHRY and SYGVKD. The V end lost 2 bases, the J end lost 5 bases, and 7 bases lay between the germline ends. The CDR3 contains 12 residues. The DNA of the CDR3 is TGTGCCATCAGTGAGAGGGAGAACGAGCAGTACTTC. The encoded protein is CAISERENEQYF.